The 29 T cell receptor beta chains reported below all come from one sample, sequenced in a study of cytomegalovirus exposure and HLA in healthy donors. PCR used 60 Vbeta primers and 13 Jbeta primers. The table came from immunoSEQ multiplex PCR; TCRdb's copy has only in-frame clones and leaves some out. The sample lists some 160,000 clones, 84% seen once, with 1.9% in the top ten. The sequenced sample was PBMCs. Receptors originate from a man younger than 35 in good health and CMV-seronegative.

Details on this clone: One end of the junction is discordant with germline, which a read error may explain. The chain uses TRBV7-7 and TRBJ1-6; the D gene is possibly TRBD1 (6 bases). There are 15 residues in the CDR3. The germline V gene has CDR1 SSHAT and CDR2 FNYEAQ (reference sequence). CDR3 sequence (DNA): TGTGCTAGCAGCTTAGGGGGGGGCTTTAATTCACCCCTCCACTTT. Its protein product is CASSLGGGFNSPLHF.

This chain links TRBV9 with TRBJ2-1, with TRBD2 matching over 11 bases. The J segment lost 0 bases and the V segment lost 3 bases, leaving 2 bases of the junction unmatched. This CDR3 is built from 16 residues. Looked up from germline, CDR1 is SGDLS and CDR2 is YYNGEE. CDR3 sequence (DNA): TGTGCCAGCAGCGGTAGCGGGAGGGCCTCCTACAATGAGCAGTTCTTC. The encoded protein is CASSGSGRASYNEQFF.

This sequence joins TRBV5-5 and TRBJ2-2; 9 bases line up with TRBD2. The CDR3 runs to 17 residues. Germline V gives CDR1 SGHKS, CDR2 YYEKEE (reference sequence). V shed 0 bases and J 6 bases; nucleotides not matched to a gene: 9. CDR3 nucleotides: TGTGCCAGCAGCTTGGGGCCGGCTAGCGGGGAAGCCGGGGAGCTGTTTTTT. Translating it yields CASSLGPASGEAGELFF.

Note on this clone: A read error may account for a junction end that differs from germline. The CDR3 DNA is TGTTCCAGCAGCTTAGTCGCCGGGTACGAGCAGTACTTC. It is translated as CSSSLVAGYEQYF. The chain has TRBV7-9 and TRBJ2-7; D is undetermined. Per germline, CDR1 SEHNR and CDR2 FQNEAQ (reference sequence). The CDR3 totals 13 residues.

The chain combines TRBV7-2 with TRBJ2-2; D call uncertain. CDR3 length equals 13 residues. The V and J ends lost 5 bases and 3 bases respectively, with 7 bases between them. Germline assignment: CDR1 SGHTA and CDR2 FQGNSA. DNA for the CDR3: TGTGCCAGCAGCCGCGAGGACACCGGGGAGCTGTTTTTT. Translated, it gives CASSREDTGELFF.

The chain employs TRBV9 and TRBJ2-2, with 7 positions matching TRBD2. The germline V gene encodes CDR1 SGDLS and CDR2 YYNGEE. CDR3 length: 18 amino acids. The ends lost 1 base at V and 3 bases at J; junction bases unmatched: 12. CDR3 DNA sequence: TGTGCCAGCAGCGTATCCCCTATCTGGGCGGGGGACACCGGGGAGCTGTTTTTT. Translation: CASSVSPIWAGDTGELFF.

CDR3 nucleotide sequence: TGCAGCGACCTGACAGACTATGGCTACACCTTC. The encoded protein is CSDLTDYGYTF. This chain links TRBV29-1 with TRBJ1-2, with D perhaps matching TRBD1 (5 bases). The CDR3 totals 11 residues. Per the germline V gene, CDR1 is SQVTM and CDR2 is ANQGSEA. Trimming stripped 7 bases from V and 3 bases from J, with 9 bases between.

The CDR3 reads CASSSGWKEAFF. The CDR3 nucleotides are TGTGCCAGCAGTTCAGGGTGGAAAGAAGCTTTCTTT. The genes are TRBV11-2 and TRBJ1-1, with a tentative D call TRBD1 (5 bases). Germline CDR1 and CDR2: SGHAT and FQNNGV. Trimming stripped 6 bases from V and 8 bases from J, with 13 bases between. This CDR3 contains 12 residues.

This clone was detected once. This chain joins TRBV5-1 and TRBJ1-1; D remains unclear. Trimming shortened V by 0 bases and J by 0 bases, and 3 bases separated the two germline ends. Per germline, CDR1 SGHRS and CDR2 YFSETQ. The CDR3 spans 13 residues. The CDR3: CASSLGVNTEAFF. DNA of the CDR3: TGCGCCAGCAGCTTGGGAGTGAACACTGAAGCTTTCTTT.

This chain links TRBV28 with TRBJ2-1; 7 bases map to TRBD1. The V and J ends lost 6 bases and 3 bases, in that order; junction bases with no gene match: 8. CDR1 is MDHEN and CDR2 is SYDVKM in the germline V gene. The CDR3 runs to 15 residues. The CDR3 protein is CASSRPGQLYNEQFF. The CDR3 DNA is TGTGCCAGCAGCCGGCCGGGACAGCTCTACAATGAGCAGTTCTTC. Using reference TRBV28 and TRBJ2-1 for the parts outside the CDR3, the full variable domain is DVKVTQSSRYLVKRTGEKVFLECVQDMDHENMFWYRQDPGLGLRLIYFSYDVKMKEKGDIPEGYSVSREKKERFSLILESASTNQTSMYLCASSRPGQLYNEQFFGPGTRLTVL.

The chain links TRBV30 to TRBJ1-5; TRBD1 might be the D (5 bases). Trimming removed 0 bases at V and 5 bases at J, with 11 bases between. This CDR3 comprises 14 residues. Germline CDR1 is GTSNPN and CDR2 is SVGIG (reference sequence). In nucleotides, the CDR3 is TGTGCCTGGAGTGTGGGGCTCGATGATCAGCCCCAGCATTTT. Translation: CAWSVGLDDQPQHF. The full variable domain, in which reference TRBV30 and TRBJ1-5 provide the parts outside the CDR3, is SQTIHQWPATLVQPVGSPLSLECTVEGTSNPNLYWYRQAAGRGLQLLFYSVGIGQISSEVPQNLSASRPQDRQFILSSKKLLLSDSGFYLCAWSVGLDDQPQHFGDGTRLSIL.

This rearrangement joins TRBV18 to TRBJ2-6, with 10 bases matching TRBD1. V shed 3 bases, J shed 2 bases, and the junction held 10 bases outside the gene matches. Per germline, CDR1 KGHSH and CDR2 LQKENI. The CDR3 runs to 19 residues. The CDR3 coding sequence is TGTGCCAGCTCACCTAGGGGACAGGGGATCCCTCCTGGGGCCAACGTCCTGACTTTC. As protein: CASSPRGQGIPPGANVLTF.

The chain is built from TRBV4-2 and TRBJ2-2; TRBD2 aligns across 10 bases. CDR1 is LGHNA, CDR2 YNFKEQ, per germline. The length of the CDR3 is 19 residues. V lost 1 base and J lost 0; bases outside the gene matches: 8. Written as DNA, the CDR3 is TGTGCCAGCAGCCAAGGAGGGGCTAGCGGGGGCCCGAACACCGGGGAGCTGTTTTTT. Protein product: CASSQGGASGGPNTGELFF.

This chain links TRBV7-9 with TRBJ2-1; 8 nucleotides align to TRBD1. Germline CDR1 is SEHNR and CDR2 is FQNEAQ (reference sequence). The length of the CDR3 is 12 residues. The CDR3 protein is CASDRGHDEQFF. In DNA, the CDR3 is TGTGCGAGCGACAGGGGCCACGATGAGCAGTTCTTC.

V is TRBV12-5 and J is TRBJ2-2; a weak D match, TRBD1 (5 bases). V shed 1 base and J shed 1 base, with 13 bases lying between them. The germline gives CDR1 LGHNT, CDR2 FRNRAP. The CDR3 is 17 residues long. DNA for the CDR3: TGTGCTAGTGGTTTGGCCCTATCCCAGGGGAACACCGGGGAGCTGTTTTTT. Translating it yields CASGLALSQGNTGELFF.

The V gene is TRBV6-4, the J gene TRBJ2-1; a possible D gene is TRBD1 (7 bases). The CDR3 contains 15 residues. The germline V gene encodes CDR1 MRHNA and CDR2 SNTAGT. V was pared by 4 bases and J by 6 bases, with 16 bases between. CDR3 amino acids: CASSAGDSPINEQFF. Here the CDR3 DNA reads TGTGCCAGCAGTGCGGGGGACAGTCCCATCAATGAGCAGTTCTTC.

V and J are TRBV5-1 and TRBJ1-6; D is ambiguous. Germline V lookup: CDR1 SGHRS, CDR2 YFSETQ. V lost 2 bases to trimming and J lost 0 bases, with 15 bases between them. The CDR3 is made up of 18 amino acids. As DNA, the CDR3 is TGCGCCAGCAGCTTAGCGGCGTCTATTAGCTCCTATAATTCACCCCTCCACTTT. This encodes CASSLAASISSYNSPLHF.

The CDR3 here is CASSRDRVGEQYF. CDR3 bases: TGTGCCAGCAGCCGGGACAGGGTTGGCGAGCAGTACTTC. The V gene is TRBV5-4, the J gene TRBJ2-7; 9 nucleotides line up with TRBD1. Germline V gene lookup returns CDR1 SGHNT and CDR2 YYREEE (reference sequence). The CDR3 spans 13 residues. Trimming took 4 bases from V and 6 from J; bases not matched to a gene: 5.

V usage is TRBV10-3 and J usage is TRBJ1-2, with 7 bases identical to TRBD1. The CDR3 is 17 amino acids. V shed 5 bases and J 8 bases; nucleotides not matched to a gene: 20. CDR1 and CDR2 (germline): ENHRY, SYGVKD. This CDR3 reads CAISTEGGVLSIEGYTF. The CDR3 bases are TGTGCCATCAGTACGGAAGGGGGCGTCCTCTCCATTGAGGGCTACACCTTC.

The chain links TRBV5-6 to TRBJ1-4, with D maybe TRBD1 (6 bases). CDR3 length equals 15 residues. Germline values: CDR1 SGHDT, CDR2 YYEEEE. The V end lost 4 bases, the J end lost 0 bases, and 10 bases lay between the germline ends. The CDR3 reads CASSLKGATNEKLFF. CDR3 in DNA: TGTGCCAGCAGCCTAAAGGGGGCAACTAATGAAAAACTGTTTTTT.

This rearrangement joins TRBV5-4 to TRBJ1-2, with TRBD1 matching 7 bases. After removal of 3 bases from V and 8 bases from J, the junction contained 13 bases not matched to a gene. The germline V gene encodes CDR1 SGHNT and CDR2 YYREEE (reference sequence). This CDR3 comprises 15 residues. CDR3 in amino acids: CASSYRQGGEGGYTF. CDR3 sequence (DNA): TGTGCCAGCAGCTACCGACAGGGAGGAGAGGGAGGCTACACCTTC.

This clone was seen a handful of times. The chain uses TRBV28 and TRBJ1-1; TRBD1 might be the D (5 bases). This CDR3 contains 15 residues. From germline, CDR1 is MDHEN and CDR2 SYDVKM. V lost 5 bases to trimming and J lost 4 bases, with 17 bases between them. The CDR3 is CASSPQGISGTEAFF. CDR3 DNA sequence: TGTGCCAGCAGTCCCCAGGGTATCTCGGGCACTGAAGCTTTCTTT.

CDR3 coding DNA: TGTGCCAGCAGCCCTAGAGCGGGGCCCAGCAATCAGCCCCAGCATTTT. Residues: CASSPRAGPSNQPQHF. This chain uses TRBV7-2 with TRBJ1-5; perhaps TRBD1 as D (5 bases). The CDR3 sequence is 16 residues long. CDR1 and CDR2 from the germline V gene are SGHTA and FQGNSA. Trimming cost V 5 bases and J 1 base, with 15 bases left between them.

In the case of this clone: The same CDR3 is also encoded by other DNA sequences in this sample. The rearrangement links TRBV7-2 to TRBJ1-3; D might be TRBD1 (5 bases). Germline V gene lookup returns CDR1 SGHTA and CDR2 FQGNSA. V was cut by 5 bases and J by 0 bases, with 8 bases left in between. The CDR3 length is 14 residues. The CDR3 here is CASSLDSSGNTIYF. The DNA for the CDR3 is TGTGCCAGCAGCCTCGACAGCTCTGGAAACACCATATATTTT.

The chain links TRBV15 to TRBJ1-1; D is uncertain. Trimming removed 3 bases at V and 4 bases at J, with 15 bases between. CDR3 length: 15 amino acids. Germline values: CDR1 LNHNV, CDR2 YYDKDF (reference sequence). DNA for the CDR3: TGTGCCACCAGCAGTGCCCGGGGTTGGGTCACTGAAGCTTTCTTT. Residues: CATSSARGWVTEAFF.

This clone has just a few counts. V is TRBV6-4 and J is TRBJ2-2; 11 nucleotides agree with TRBD1. Germline CDR1 and CDR2: MRHNA and SNTAGT. This CDR3 has 15 residues. V trimming: 2 bases; J trimming: 4 bases; junction bases outside the gene matches: 0. The CDR3, as DNA: TGTGCCAGCAGTGACGGGACAGGGGGCACCGGGGAGCTGTTTTTT. Its protein product is CASSDGTGGTGELFF.

A few counts support this clone. The gene calls are TRBV19 and TRBJ1-6, with 7 positions matching TRBD1. Trimming took 6 bases from V and 7 from J; bases not matched to a gene: 6. This CDR3 region has 14 residues. Germline V CDR1 and CDR2: LNHDA, SQIVND (reference sequence). In nucleotides, the CDR3 is TGTGCCAGTAGCGTCGGGACAGCAAATTCACCCCTCCACTTT. Protein: CASSVGTANSPLHF.

The chain employs TRBV6-6 and TRBJ2-7, with 7 bases aligning to TRBD1. The ends lost 6 bases at V and 3 bases at J; junction bases unmatched: 2. The CDR3 covers 12 residues. The germline V gene has CDR1 MNHNY and CDR2 SVGAGI (reference sequence). CDR3 region: CASSYRGYEQYF. As DNA, the CDR3 is TGTGCCAGCAGCTACAGGGGCTACGAGCAGTACTTC.

The chain is built from TRBV6-1 and TRBJ2-5; D gene uncertain. The V end lost 5 bases, the J end lost 5 bases, and 12 bases lay between the germline ends. CDR3 length equals 13 residues. The germline V gene encodes CDR1 MNHNS and CDR2 SASEGT. The CDR3 DNA reads TGTGCCAGCAGTCCACGTTTCGGGGAGACCCAGTACTTC. Translation: CASSPRFGETQYF.